This passage covers 10 T cell receptor beta chains from one sample sequenced in a study of control samples from healthy donors and cancer patients. TCRdb's table, derived via immunoSEQ multiplex PCR, lists solely in-frame clones and lacks some. The data contain about 120,000 clones, about 83% of them singletons. The sequenced sample consisted of blood. Receptors originate from a man aged 30 to 39 in good health.

The genes are TRBV6-1 and TRBJ1-1, with D unresolved. The CDR3 covers 15 residues. Germline CDR1 MNHNS, CDR2 SASEGT. V was shortened by 2 bases and J by 1 base, with 11 bases between the two germline ends. CDR3: CASSEYIGANTEAFF. In nucleotides, the CDR3 is TGTGCCAGCAGTGAATATATAGGAGCGAACACTGAAGCTTTCTTT.

V gene TRBV10-3 combines with J gene TRBJ1-2, with 9 nucleotides matching TRBD1. With V trimmed by 5 bases and J by 7 bases, 14 bases remained unmatched. Germline V gene sequence: CDR1 ENHRY, CDR2 SYGVKD. The CDR3 contains 16 residues. CDR3 DNA: TGTGCCATCAGTCGACAGGGGGAGTTGGTATCGAGTGGCTACACCTTC. Translation gives CAISRQGELVSSGYTF.

J is TRBJ2-5 and V is TRBV7-2, with TRBD1 identical over 7 bases. Germline CDR1 SGHTA, CDR2 FQGNSA. V lost 1 base to trimming and J lost 5 bases; unmatched junction nucleotides: 10. The CDR3 consists of 16 residues. The CDR3 nucleotides read TGTGCCAGCAGCTTAGTCACAGGGGCGGCCGGGGAGACCCAGTACTTC. It specifies CASSLVTGAAGETQYF.

The chain uses TRBV2 and TRBJ2-7; 9 bases line up with TRBD2. Germline V gives CDR1 SNHLY, CDR2 FYNNEI. The junction had 4 bases not matched to a gene; V was cut back by 3 bases and J by 4 bases. The CDR3 spans 14 residues. As DNA, the CDR3 is TGTGCCAGCAGTGACCTTAGCGGGGGTTACGAGCAGTACTTC. Encoded protein: CASSDLSGGYEQYF.

This rearrangement joins TRBV18 to TRBJ2-7, with 9 nucleotides matching TRBD1. The CDR3 length is 14 residues. Trimming took 5 bases from V and 1 from J; bases not matched to a gene: 3. CDR1 is KGHSH and CDR2 is LQKENI in the germline V gene. For the CDR3, the DNA is TGTGCCAGCTCAAGGGACAGGGAGTCCTACGAGCAGTACTTC. Its protein product is CASSRDRESYEQYF.

The rearrangement joins TRBV10-3 to TRBJ1-1; D might be TRBD1 (5 bases). The CDR3 covers 15 residues. V lost 0 bases, J lost 2 bases, and 10 bases lay in between. CDR1 ENHRY and CDR2 SYGVKD come from the germline V gene. This CDR3 is CAISESAGQNTEAFF. CDR3 sequence (DNA): TGTGCCATCAGTGAGTCGGCAGGGCAAAACACTGAAGCTTTCTTT.

This chain uses TRBV28 with TRBJ2-1, with 8 bases aligning to TRBD2. With 4 bases clipped from V and 8 bases from J, the junction kept 13 bases outside the gene matches. CDR3 length: 16 amino acids. CDR1 and CDR2 from the germline V gene are MDHEN and SYDVKM. CDR3 sequence: CASSSPDGGGTDEQFF. CDR3 DNA: TGTGCCAGCAGTTCTCCCGACGGGGGGGGGACCGATGAGCAGTTCTTC.

CDR3 in amino acids: CASSVAAGLDEKLFF. The CDR3 nucleotides are TGTGCCAGCAGCGTAGCGGCGGGGTTAGACGAAAAACTGTTTTTT. This chain links TRBV9 with TRBJ1-4; D not certain. Trimming cost V 0 bases and J 8 bases, with 14 bases left between them. CDR3 length equals 15 residues. Per the germline V gene, CDR1 is SGDLS and CDR2 is YYNGEE.

The V gene is TRBV10-1, the J gene TRBJ2-2, with D possibly matching TRBD1 (7 bases). From germline, CDR1 is WNHNN and CDR2 SYGVQD (reference sequence). The ends were cut back, 7 bases at V and 3 bases at J, with 12 bases in the middle. The CDR3 totals 14 residues. CDR3 nucleotides: TGCGCCAGCACCAGGGGGGAGGACACCGGGGAGCTGTTTTTT. Its protein is CASTRGEDTGELFF.

Written as DNA, the CDR3 is TGCGCCAGCAGCTTGGCCGACGGCACTGAAGCTTTCTTT. Protein product: CASSLADGTEAFF. The rearrangement uses TRBV5-1 and TRBJ1-1; D ambiguous. Germline CDR1 and CDR2: SGHRS and YFSETQ. CDR3 length equals 13 residues. Trimming removed 0 bases at V and 4 bases at J, with 7 bases between.